This T cell receptor beta chain was captured by sequencing in a study of metastatic and nonmetastatic thyroid tumors. Germline lookup yields CDR1 SGHRS and CDR2 YFSETQ. The CDR3 loop spans 15 amino acids. V gave up 4 bases and J gave up 3 bases; unmatched junction bases: 8. Study conclusions and caveats: It was reported that TCR beta diversity was significantly higher in malignant thyroid tumors than benign nodules, in blood and tumor.

Thyroid surgery took place with no prior treatment in any patient. A remark on this clone: Its antigen is currently unknown.

TCRdb re-clonotyped the PCR reads through MiXCR. In the table there are roughly 15,000 clones, 30% to 40% of which are singletons. The chain has TRBV5-1 and TRBJ2-7, with TRBD1 matching 9 bases. The sequence derives from a female donor with papillary thyroid cancer or a benign thyroid nodule (not recorded which). Some clones in this sample may be carry-over from other donors' samples. The sample comprised tumor tissue. The CDR3 DNA is TGCGCCAGCAGCCCGGGGGACAGGGTGGACTACGAGCAGTACTTC. Its protein product is CASSPGDRVDYEQYF.